This TCR beta chain derives from a study of blood T cell repertoires in COVID-19. Study as a whole: The analysed material was cDNA or gDNA that came from T cells, B-cell-depleted T cells, or PBMCs.

People in the exposed group encountered a COVID-19 case within 2 weeks before entering the study. To note about this clone: A junction boundary mismatches the germline segment, possibly from a read error.

Clones were read by immunoSEQ multiplex PCR, and TCRdb kept only the in-frame ones, dropping some. The sample contains 250,000 or so clones, 88% of which appear only once. This CDR3 region has 17 residues. Germline loops: CDR1 SGHAT, CDR2 FQNNGV. The sequenced sample was PBMCs or T cells enriched from blood (not recorded which). The TCR originated in a woman in her thirties or forties who had been exposed to COVID-19. The chain joins TRBV11-2 to TRBJ1-2; 12 nucleotides match TRBD1. The CDR3 protein is CASSLEGTGGSPYGYTF. CDR3 nucleotides: TGTGCCAGCAGCCTAGAGGGGACAGGGGGCTCTCCCTATGGCTACACCTTC.